A single T cell receptor (beta chain) is shown here with its context. The sample originates from a study of blood T cell repertoires in COVID-19. Study-level background: The United States, Italy and Spain were the sources of the acute and convalescent COVID-19 samples. T cells, B-cell-depleted T cells, or PBMCs supplied cDNA or gDNA.

This CDR3 has 16 amino acids. Trimming removed 0 bases at V and 1 base at J, with 11 bases between. CDR1 is LGHNA, CDR2 YSLEER, per germline. Source study methods: Estimation of nucleated cell counts relied on the amplification of reference gene primers. Clones were sequenced by immunoSEQ multiplex PCR, and TCRdb holds only the in-frame ones, with some missing. The DNA was the basis for D and trimming; V, J and clone size are from that table. The sample yields approximately 100,000 clones, 85% to 90% seen once. The clonotype comes from a woman over 75 with acute or convalescent COVID-19. Sequenced material: peripheral blood. The V and J genes are TRBV4-3 and TRBJ2-3, with D perhaps TRBD1 (5 bases). The chain's CDR3 is CASSQEEGRGTDTQYF. The CDR3 nucleotides read TGCGCCAGCAGCCAAGAAGAAGGCAGGGGCACAGATACGCAGTATTTT.